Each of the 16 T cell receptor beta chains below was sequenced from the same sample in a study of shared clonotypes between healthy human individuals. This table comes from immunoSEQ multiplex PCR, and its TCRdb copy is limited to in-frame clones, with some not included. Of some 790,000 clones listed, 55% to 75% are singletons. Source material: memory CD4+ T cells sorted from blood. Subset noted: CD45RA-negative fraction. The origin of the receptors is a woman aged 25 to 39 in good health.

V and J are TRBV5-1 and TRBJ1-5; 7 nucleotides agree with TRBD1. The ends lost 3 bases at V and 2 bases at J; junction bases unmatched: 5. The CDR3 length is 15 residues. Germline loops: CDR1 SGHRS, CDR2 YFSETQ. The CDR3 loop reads CASSWGTAGNQPQHF. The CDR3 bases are TGCGCCAGCAGCTGGGGGACAGCGGGCAATCAGCCCCAGCATTTT. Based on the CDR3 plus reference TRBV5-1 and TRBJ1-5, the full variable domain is KAGVTQTPRYLIKTRGQQVTLSCSPISGHRSVSWYQQTPGQGLQFLFEYFSETQRNKGNFPGRFSGRQFSNSRSEMNVSTLELGDSALYLCASSWGTAGNQPQHFGDGTRLSIL.

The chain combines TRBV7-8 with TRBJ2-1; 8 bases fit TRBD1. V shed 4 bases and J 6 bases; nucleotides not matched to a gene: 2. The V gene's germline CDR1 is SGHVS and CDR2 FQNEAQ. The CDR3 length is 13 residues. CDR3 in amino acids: CASSSDRGNEQFF. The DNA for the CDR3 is TGTGCCAGCAGCTCCGACAGGGGCAATGAGCAGTTCTTC.

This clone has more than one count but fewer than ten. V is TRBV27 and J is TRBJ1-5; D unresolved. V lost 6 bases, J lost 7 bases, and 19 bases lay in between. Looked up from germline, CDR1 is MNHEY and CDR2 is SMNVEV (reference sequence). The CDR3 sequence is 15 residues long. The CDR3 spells CASRPAGSARQPQHF. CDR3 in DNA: TGTGCCAGCAGACCCGCGGGCAGTGCGCGACAGCCCCAGCATTTT.

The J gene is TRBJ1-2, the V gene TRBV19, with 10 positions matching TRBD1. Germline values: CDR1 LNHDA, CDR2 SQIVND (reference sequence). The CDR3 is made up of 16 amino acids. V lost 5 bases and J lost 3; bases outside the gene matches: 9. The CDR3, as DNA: TGTGCCAGTAGTCCCCCCGGGACAGGGGCGGACTATGGCTACACCTTC. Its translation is CASSPPGTGADYGYTF.

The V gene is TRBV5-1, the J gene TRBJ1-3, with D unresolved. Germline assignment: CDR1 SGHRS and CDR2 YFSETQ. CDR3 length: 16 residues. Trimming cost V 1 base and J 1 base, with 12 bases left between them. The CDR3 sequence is CASSLTAQGSGNTIYF. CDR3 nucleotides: TGCGCCAGCAGCTTGACGGCCCAAGGGTCTGGAAACACCATATATTTT.

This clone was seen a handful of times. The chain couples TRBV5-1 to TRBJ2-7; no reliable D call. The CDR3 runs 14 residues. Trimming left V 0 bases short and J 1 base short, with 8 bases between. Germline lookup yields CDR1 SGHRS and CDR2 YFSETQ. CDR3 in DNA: TGCGCCAGCAGCTTGGGGCAGGCGTCCTACGAGCAGTACTTC. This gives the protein CASSLGQASYEQYF. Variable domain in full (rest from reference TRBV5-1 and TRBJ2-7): KAGVTQTPRYLIKTRGQQVTLSCSPISGHRSVSWYQQTPGQGLQFLFEYFSETQRNKGNFPGRFSGRQFSNSRSEMNVSTLELGDSALYLCASSLGQASYEQYFGPGTRLTVT.

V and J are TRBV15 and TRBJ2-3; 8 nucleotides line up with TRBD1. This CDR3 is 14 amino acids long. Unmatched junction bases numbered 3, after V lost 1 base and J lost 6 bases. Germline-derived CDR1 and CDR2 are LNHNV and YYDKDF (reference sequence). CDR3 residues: CATSRGQGRDTQYF. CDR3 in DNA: TGTGCCACCAGCAGAGGACAGGGGAGGGATACGCAGTATTTT. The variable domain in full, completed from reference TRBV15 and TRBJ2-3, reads DAMVIQNPRYQVTQFGKPVTLSCSQTLNHNVMYWYQQKSSQAPKLLFHYYDKDFNNEADTPDNFQSRRPNTSFCFLDIRSPGLGDTAMYLCATSRGQGRDTQYFGPGTRLTVL.

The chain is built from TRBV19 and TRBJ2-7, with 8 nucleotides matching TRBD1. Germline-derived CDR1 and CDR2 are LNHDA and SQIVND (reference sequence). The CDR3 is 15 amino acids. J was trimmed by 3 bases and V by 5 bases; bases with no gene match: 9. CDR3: CASSVLGQGDYEQYF. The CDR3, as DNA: TGTGCCAGTAGTGTTTTAGGACAGGGTGACTACGAGCAGTACTTC.

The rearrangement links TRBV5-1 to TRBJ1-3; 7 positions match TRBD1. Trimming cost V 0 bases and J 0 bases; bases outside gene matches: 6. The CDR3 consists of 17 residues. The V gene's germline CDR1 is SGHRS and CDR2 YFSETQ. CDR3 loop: CASSLEGTVLSGNTIYF. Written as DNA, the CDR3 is TGCGCCAGCAGCTTGGAGGGGACAGTACTCTCTGGAAACACCATATATTTT.

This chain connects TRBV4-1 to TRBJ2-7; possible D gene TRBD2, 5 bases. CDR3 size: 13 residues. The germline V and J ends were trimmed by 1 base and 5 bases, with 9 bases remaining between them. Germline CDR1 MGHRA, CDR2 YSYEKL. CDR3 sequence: CASSQAGGDEQYF. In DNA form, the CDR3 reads TGCGCCAGCAGCCAAGCAGGAGGAGACGAGCAGTACTTC.

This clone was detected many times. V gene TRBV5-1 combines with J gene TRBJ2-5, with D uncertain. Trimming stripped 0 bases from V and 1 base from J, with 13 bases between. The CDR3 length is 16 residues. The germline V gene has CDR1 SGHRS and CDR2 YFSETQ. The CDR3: CASSLVGSGVQETQYF. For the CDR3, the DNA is TGCGCCAGCAGCTTGGTGGGGTCGGGCGTCCAAGAGACCCAGTACTTC.

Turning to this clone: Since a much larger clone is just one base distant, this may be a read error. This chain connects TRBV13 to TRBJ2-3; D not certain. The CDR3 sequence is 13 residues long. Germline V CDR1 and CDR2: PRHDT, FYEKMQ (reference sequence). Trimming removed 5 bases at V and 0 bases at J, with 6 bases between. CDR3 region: CASSPVSTDTQYF. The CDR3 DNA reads TGTGCCAGCAGCCCCGTTAGCACAGATACGCAGTATTTT.

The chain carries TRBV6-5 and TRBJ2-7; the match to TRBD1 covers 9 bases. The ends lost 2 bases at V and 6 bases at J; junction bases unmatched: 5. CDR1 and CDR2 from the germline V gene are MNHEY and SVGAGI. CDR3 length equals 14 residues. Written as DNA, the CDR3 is TGTGCCAGCAGTTACCAGACAGGGGGTAGCGAGCAGTACTTC. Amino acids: CASSYQTGGSEQYF.

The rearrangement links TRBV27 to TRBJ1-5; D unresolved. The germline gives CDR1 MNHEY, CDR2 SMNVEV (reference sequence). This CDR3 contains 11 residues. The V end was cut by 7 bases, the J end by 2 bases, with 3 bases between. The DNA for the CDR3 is TGTGCCAGCACAGGCAATCAGCCCCAGCATTTT. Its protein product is CASTGNQPQHF.

The CDR3 sequence: CAWSSTGGYQPQHF. The CDR3 DNA reads as TGTGCCTGGAGTTCGACAGGGGGCTATCAGCCCCAGCATTTT. The chain combines TRBV30 with TRBJ1-5; 10 bases are shared with TRBD1. Germline V gives CDR1 GTSNPN, CDR2 SVGIG (reference sequence). V lost 2 bases to trimming and J lost 5 bases; unmatched junction nucleotides: 3. This CDR3 is built from 14 residues.

In DNA form, the CDR3 reads TGTGCCAGCAGCCCAGGGAGGGCCTCCTACAATGAGCAGTTCTTC. It translates to CASSPGRASYNEQFF. The genes are TRBV7-2 and TRBJ2-1; TRBD2 matches 7 bases. Germline CDR1 SGHTA, CDR2 FQGNSA. After removal of 5 bases from V and 0 bases from J, the junction contained 4 bases not matched to a gene. The CDR3 has 15 residues.